The 9 T cell receptor beta chains below were found in one sample sequenced in a study of vaccination and CD4 T cells after COVID-19. These receptors have no known antigen. Treatment: approximately 9-day PBMC culture with coronavirus spike peptide pools or control peptides (ViraFEST assay). Cultured CD4+ T-cell DNA underwent Oncomine TCR Beta short-read sequencing. TCRdb re-called the PCR reads with MiXCR, one entry per CDR3 protein. Of about 14,000 distinct CDR3 sequences listed, around 61% were seen once; the top ten hold about 14%. Sequencing was performed on CD4+ T cells from blood, cultured in vitro. Receptors originate from a human donor who had recovered from COVID-19.

This clonotype was recorded only once. A read error is likely, as this CDR3 ends without the conserved phenylalanine or tryptophan. This chain joins TRBV24-1 and TRBJ2-5, with no clear D. Trimming removed 5 bases from V and 2 bases from J, with 11 bases in between. This CDR3 contains 14 residues. Germline CDR1 is KGHDR and CDR2 is SFDVKD. The CDR3 DNA follows: TGTGCCACCAGTGGTCCTCTGGGGCAAGAGACCCAGTACTTA. The encoded protein is CATSGPLGQETQYL.

In nucleotides, the CDR3 is TGCGCCAGCAGCCGGGACAGACCGAACACTGAAGCTTTCTTT. Encoded protein: CASSRDRPNTEAFF. The chain employs TRBV5-1 and TRBJ1-1, with 7 bases fitting TRBD1. The V segment lost 4 bases and the J segment 1 base; nucleotides outside the gene matches: 4. The CDR3 sequence is 14 residues long. The germline V gene encodes CDR1 SGHRS and CDR2 YFSETQ.

The chain couples TRBV5-6 to TRBJ2-7; 7 nucleotides line up with TRBD1. The CDR3 length is 14 residues. Trimming at V came to 2 bases and at J to 6 bases, leaving 8 bases not matched to a gene. In germline, CDR1 is SGHDT, CDR2 YYEEEE. The CDR3 DNA reads TGTGCCAGCAGCTTCGACAGGGCGTCGGGCGAGCAGTACTTC. Residues: CASSFDRASGEQYF.

This chain joins TRBV19 and TRBJ1-5; possible D gene TRBD1, 6 bases. V was cut by 1 base and J by 0 bases, with 10 bases left in between. The CDR3 has 16 amino acids. Germline CDR1 reads LNHDA; CDR2 reads SQIVND (reference sequence). The CDR3 is CASSIVSGHSNQPQHF. CDR3 coding DNA: TGTGCCAGTAGTATAGTCTCGGGACATAGCAATCAGCCCCAGCATTTT.

This clonotype occurred a few times. The chain's CDR3 is CATARTGINTGELFF. In nucleotides, the CDR3 is TGTGCCACAGCGAGGACAGGGATTAACACCGGGGAGCTGTTTTTT. This rearrangement joins TRBV6-4 to TRBJ2-2; 8 bases match TRBD1. Germline CDR1 MRHNA, CDR2 SNTAGT. The CDR3 totals 15 residues. Trimming at V came to 10 bases and at J to 2 bases, leaving 9 bases not matched to a gene.

V usage is TRBV10-3 and J usage is TRBJ2-7; weak D call: TRBD2 (7 bases). Germline V gene data show CDR1 as ENHRY and CDR2 as SYGVKD. The CDR3 is 14 residues long. V was clipped by 3 bases and J by 3 bases, with 12 bases between them. Here the CDR3 DNA reads TGTGCCATCAGTGAATTAGGGGGGGTCTACGAGCAGTACTTC. This sequence encodes CAISELGGVYEQYF.

The J gene is TRBJ1-5, the V gene TRBV28; tentative D call: TRBD1 (6 bases). The CDR3 contains 15 residues. The V and J ends lost 3 bases and 2 bases respectively, with 11 bases between them. CDR1 and CDR2 (germline): MDHEN, SYDVKM. CDR3 bases: TGTGCCAGCAGTTTCGCTAGGGGGGGCAATCAGCCCCAGCATTTT. It encodes CASSFARGGNQPQHF.

This clonotype showed up just once. This chain connects TRBV28 to TRBJ1-5; D might be TRBD1 (5 bases). CDR3 length equals 13 residues. Germline CDR1 reads MDHEN; CDR2 reads SYDVKM. Trimming took off 7 bases at V and 4 bases at J, with 11 bases between the two ends. The DNA of the CDR3 is TGTGCCAGCACCGGCGGGGGTAATCAGCCCCAGCATTTT. Its translation is CASTGGGNQPQHF.

This rearrangement joins TRBV11-1 to TRBJ2-7; no reliable D call. Germline V gene data show CDR1 as SGHAT and CDR2 as FQDESV (reference sequence). CDR3 length equals 14 residues. V gave up 6 bases and J gave up 4 bases, with 16 bases separating them. The CDR3 sequence: CASSPAVMKYEQYF. The DNA of the CDR3 is TGTGCCAGCAGTCCAGCAGTAATGAAGTACGAGCAGTACTTC.